Below are 20 T cell receptor beta chains sequenced from a single sample in a study of shared clonotypes between healthy human individuals. Only in-frame clones appear in the TCRdb table, and some are missing; sequencing was by immunoSEQ multiplex PCR. The sample contains under 600,000 clones, around 76% of which appear only once. The sequenced sample consisted of PBMCs. All receptors derive from a woman between 40 and 50 years old in good health. Some clones in this sample may be carry-over from other donors' samples.

V is TRBV28 and J is TRBJ1-1; D might be TRBD1 (6 bases). Trimming pared 3 bases from V and 0 bases from J, leaving 14 bases between. Germline assignment: CDR1 MDHEN and CDR2 SYDVKM. CDR3 length equals 16 residues. The CDR3 coding sequence is TGTGCCAGCAGTTTCGTTGGGGGGGCCATGAACACTGAAGCTTTCTTT. Residues: CASSFVGGAMNTEAFF.

DNA for the CDR3: TGTGCCAGCAGCTTACAAGCGGGGAGCACAGATACGCAGTATTTT. Translated: CASSLQAGSTDTQYF. The V gene is TRBV7-9, the J gene TRBJ2-3; 7 bases fit TRBD2. After removal of 2 bases from V and 0 bases from J, the junction contained 2 bases not matched to a gene. The germline gives CDR1 SEHNR, CDR2 FQNEAQ (reference sequence). This CDR3 is built from 15 residues.

The sample holds one count of this clone. The chain couples TRBV14 to TRBJ1-2; 10 positions agree with TRBD1. Germline lookup yields CDR1 SGHDN and CDR2 FVKESK. V dropped 9 bases and J dropped 3; count of bases not matched to a gene: 1. The CDR3 spans 12 residues. As DNA, the CDR3 is TGTGCCAGTGGACAGGGGGACTATGGCTACACCTTC. Protein: CASGQGDYGYTF.

The chain recombines TRBV6-5 with TRBJ2-6; D is possibly TRBD2 (5 bases). The V gene's germline CDR1 is MNHEY and CDR2 SVGAGI. V lost 7 bases and J lost 4, with 11 bases in between. The CDR3 loop spans 14 amino acids. CDR3 nucleotides: TGTGCCAGCAAGGCGGGCTCCGGGGCCAACGTCCTGACTTTC. Its protein product is CASKAGSGANVLTF.

The rearrangement uses TRBV2 and TRBJ2-2, with 8 bases aligning to TRBD1. The CDR3 runs to 14 residues. J gave up 4 bases and V 7 bases, and 5 bases lay outside the gene matches. Germline CDR1 is SNHLY and CDR2 is FYNNEI. The CDR3 here is CASTQGAGTGELFF. The CDR3 bases are TGTGCCAGCACGCAGGGGGCAGGCACCGGGGAGCTGTTTTTT.

This clone was seen once. V is TRBV4-1 and J is TRBJ2-3; 9 positions match TRBD2. The CDR3 runs 16 residues. CDR1 is MGHRA, CDR2 YSYEKL, per germline. J was trimmed by 4 bases and V by 4 bases; bases with no gene match: 9. This CDR3 reads CASSLRAGGTADTQYF. The CDR3 DNA is TGCGCCAGCAGCCTAAGAGCGGGAGGTACCGCAGATACGCAGTATTTT.

This chain joins TRBV5-4 and TRBJ2-3; D may correspond to TRBD1 or TRBD2 (5 bases each). The germline V gene encodes CDR1 SGHNT and CDR2 YYREEE (reference sequence). V lost 0 bases and J 5 bases, leaving 13 bases between the germline ends. There are 15 residues in the CDR3. The CDR3 DNA reads as TGTGCCAGCAGCTTGGTGGGCAGGGCGGGAGATACGCAGTATTTT. This translates into CASSLVGRAGDTQYF.

The chain has TRBV5-1 and TRBJ2-1; 9 bases line up with TRBD2. The CDR3 contains 17 residues. Per germline, CDR1 SGHRS and CDR2 YFSETQ. V trimming: 4 bases; J trimming: 0 bases; junction bases outside the gene matches: 8. The CDR3 sequence: CASSPRTSADSYNEQFF. CDR3 coding DNA: TGCGCCAGCAGCCCGCGGACTAGCGCGGACTCCTACAATGAGCAGTTCTTC.

This chain links TRBV28 with TRBJ2-7; no reliable D call. This CDR3 contains 12 residues. The V end was cut by 2 bases, the J end by 3 bases, with 5 bases between. From germline, CDR1 is MDHEN and CDR2 SYDVKM. The DNA of the CDR3 is TGTGCCAGCAGTTTACCTAACTACGAGCAGTACTTC. This sequence encodes CASSLPNYEQYF. The full variable domain, with the rest looked up from reference TRBV28 and TRBJ2-7, is DVKVTQSSRYLVKRTGEKVFLECVQDMDHENMFWYRQDPGLGLRLIYFSYDVKMKEKGDIPEGYSVSREKKERFSLILESASTNQTSMYLCASSLPNYEQYFGPGTRLTVT.

The rearrangement joins TRBV6-1 to TRBJ2-3; D possibly corresponds to TRBD1 (6 bases). The CDR3 consists of 13 residues. V was clipped by 10 bases and J by 4 bases, with 15 bases between them. Germline CDR1 is MNHNS and CDR2 is SASEGT. CDR3 sequence reads: CAMRQVWADTQYF. The CDR3 bases are TGTGCCATGAGACAGGTTTGGGCAGATACGCAGTATTTT.

This sequence joins TRBV6-1 and TRBJ1-1, with D possibly being TRBD1 (5 bases). V gave up 1 base and J gave up 6 bases, with 12 bases separating them. This CDR3 is 14 amino acids long. Germline V gene data show CDR1 as MNHNS and CDR2 as SASEGT. The CDR3 DNA is TGTGCCAGCAGTGAAGGTTGGGACCGCCCTGAAGCTTTCTTT. Amino acids: CASSEGWDRPEAFF.

The genes are TRBV30 and TRBJ2-5; D is perhaps TRBD2 (5 bases). V dropped 2 bases and J dropped 0 bases, with 10 bases sitting between them. Per germline, CDR1 GTSNPN and CDR2 SVGIG (reference sequence). The CDR3 is made up of 14 amino acids. The CDR3 here is CAWSHGLDQETQYF. The CDR3 nucleotides are TGTGCCTGGAGTCACGGACTGGACCAAGAGACCCAGTACTTC.

The V gene is TRBV7-3, the J gene TRBJ2-2; D is possibly TRBD1 or TRBD2 (5 bases each). The length of the CDR3 is 13 residues. Germline V gene lookup returns CDR1 SGHTA and CDR2 FQGTGA. V was cut by 4 bases and J by 5 bases, with 8 bases left in between. CDR3 protein: CASSWDQTGELFF. CDR3 bases: TGTGCCAGCAGCTGGGACCAGACCGGGGAGCTGTTTTTT.

In its sample, this clone was seen once. The chain is built from TRBV9 and TRBJ1-1; 11 bases are shared with TRBD1. The CDR3 totals 19 residues. Per germline, CDR1 SGDLS and CDR2 YYNGEE. V lost 0 bases and J lost 1; bases outside the gene matches: 11. The CDR3 is CASSVVREDRGLGNTEAFF. CDR3 coding DNA: TGTGCCAGCAGCGTAGTTAGAGAGGACAGGGGGCTTGGGAACACTGAAGCTTTCTTT.

V usage is TRBV7-9 and J usage is TRBJ2-7; 8 nucleotides align to TRBD2. The length of the CDR3 is 16 residues. Per germline, CDR1 SEHNR and CDR2 FQNEAQ (reference sequence). The ends lost 0 bases at V and 7 bases at J; junction bases unmatched: 11. The CDR3 protein is CASSLAHSGSGREQYF. The DNA of the CDR3 is TGTGCCAGCAGCTTAGCCCACAGCGGGAGTGGTCGGGAGCAGTACTTC.

CDR3 amino acids: CASSYGWGTGNIQYF. In DNA, the CDR3 is TGTGCCAGCAGTTACGGGTGGGGTACGGGAAACATTCAGTACTTC. The V gene is TRBV6-5, the J gene TRBJ2-4; D remains ambiguous. The CDR3 loop spans 15 amino acids. V was pared by 2 bases and J by 6 bases, with 14 bases between. Looked up from germline, CDR1 is MNHEY and CDR2 is SVGAGI.

For this clone: This probably arose from a read error, given a far larger clone one base away. The chain has TRBV25-1 and TRBJ2-1; unclear D gene. The CDR3 is made up of 13 amino acids. The V end was cut by 8 bases, the J end by 7 bases, with 15 bases between. Germline V lookup: CDR1 MGHDK, CDR2 SYGVNS. The CDR3, as DNA: TGTGCCAGCGGTGCTTCCCCTGGGAATGAGCAGTTCTTC. It translates to CASGASPGNEQFF. Filled out from reference TRBV25-1 and TRBJ2-1, the complete variable domain reads EADIYQTPRYLVIGTGKKITLECSQTMGHDKMYWYQQDPGMELHLIHYSYGVNSTEKGDLSSESTVSRIRTEHFPLTLESARPSHTSQYLCASGASPGNEQFFGPGTRLTVL.

This chain's CDR3 is CASSLRLAGYEQYF. CDR3 sequence (DNA): TGTGCCAGCAGCTTAAGGCTAGCGGGCTACGAGCAGTACTTC. The chain joins TRBV11-3 to TRBJ2-7, with TRBD2 matching over 8 bases. V dropped 2 bases and J dropped 3; count of bases not matched to a gene: 3. The CDR3 is made up of 14 amino acids. Germline-derived CDR1 and CDR2 are SGHNT and YENEEA.

The chain couples TRBV7-9 to TRBJ2-1; possible D gene TRBD2, 6 bases. Germline CDR1 SEHNR, CDR2 FQNEAQ (reference sequence). Trimming shortened V by 7 bases and J by 0 bases, and 19 bases separated the two germline ends. This CDR3 is 17 amino acids long. In nucleotides, the CDR3 is TGTGCCAGCACCTGGGGAGGTAGCGCAAGCTCCTACAATGAGCAGTTCTTC. Its translation is CASTWGGSASSYNEQFF.

This chain uses TRBV6-7 with TRBJ2-1; perhaps TRBD2 as D (7 bases). TRBV6-7 is recorded as an ORF, its role being uncertain. Trimming took 3 bases from V and 4 from J, leaving 16 bases between them. The CDR3 contains 16 residues. CDR3 protein: CASSYPRGGAYNEQFF. CDR3 DNA: TGTGCCAGCAGTTATCCTAGGGGGGGCGCTTACAATGAGCAGTTCTTC.